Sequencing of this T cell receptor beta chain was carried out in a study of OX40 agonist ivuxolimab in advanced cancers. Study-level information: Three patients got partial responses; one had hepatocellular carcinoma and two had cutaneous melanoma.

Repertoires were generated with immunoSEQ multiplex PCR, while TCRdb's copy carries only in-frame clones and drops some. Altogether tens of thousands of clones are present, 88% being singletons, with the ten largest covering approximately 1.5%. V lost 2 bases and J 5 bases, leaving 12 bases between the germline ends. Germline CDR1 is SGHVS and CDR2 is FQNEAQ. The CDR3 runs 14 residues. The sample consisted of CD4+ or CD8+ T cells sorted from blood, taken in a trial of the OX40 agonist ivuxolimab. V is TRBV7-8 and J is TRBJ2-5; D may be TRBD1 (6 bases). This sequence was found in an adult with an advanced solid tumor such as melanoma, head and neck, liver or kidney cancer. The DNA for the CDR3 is TGTGCCAGCAGCTTATCGTCAGGGGAGGAGACCCAGTACTTC. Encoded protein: CASSLSSGEETQYF.